This paragraph covers one TCR beta chain sequence. Its antigen is not known. Use of 60 Vbeta and 13 Jbeta primers characterized the PCR. Generated by immunoSEQ multiplex PCR, the TCRdb table keeps only in-frame clones and is missing some. The sample lists around 160,000 clones, nearly 80% occurring once. This entry comes from a study of cytomegalovirus exposure and HLA in healthy donors. This CDR3 spans 15 amino acids. Germline loops: CDR1 MDHEN, CDR2 SYDVKM. V gave up 4 bases and J gave up 7 bases; unmatched junction bases: 8. Study results and caveats: Rarity characterized most TCR sequences, yet some public TCRs appeared in many donors. A prior analysis recorded that most TCR beta V segments were productive about 90% or about 30% of the time. TRBV6-2, TRBV6-3 and other indistinguishable V segments were excluded. The authors later found TCR association rates varying by HLA locus, with DRB1 most and HLA-C fewest.

The TCR sequence derives from a man aged 45-65 years in good health and CMV-seropositive. The source material was PBMCs. V is TRBV28 and J is TRBJ1-2; 11 bases are a match to TRBD1. The CDR3 sequence: CASSYAGQGDRGYTF. As DNA, the CDR3 is TGTGCCAGCAGTTACGCGGGACAGGGGGATCGTGGCTACACCTTC.